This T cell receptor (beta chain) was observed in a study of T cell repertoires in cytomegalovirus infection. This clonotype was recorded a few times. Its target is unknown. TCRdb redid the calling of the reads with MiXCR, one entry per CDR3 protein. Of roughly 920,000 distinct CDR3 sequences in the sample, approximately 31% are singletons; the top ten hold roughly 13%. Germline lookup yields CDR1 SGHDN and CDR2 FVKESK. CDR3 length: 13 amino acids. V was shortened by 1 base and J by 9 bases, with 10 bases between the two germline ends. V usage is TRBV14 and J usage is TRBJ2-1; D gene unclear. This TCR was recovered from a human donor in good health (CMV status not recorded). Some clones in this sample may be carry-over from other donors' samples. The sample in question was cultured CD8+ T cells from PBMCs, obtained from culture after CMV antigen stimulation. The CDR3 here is CASSQGLGFEQFF. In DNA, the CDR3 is TGTGCCAGCAGCCAAGGGCTGGGGTTTGAGCAGTTCTTC.